The 7 T cell receptor beta chains given below trace back to one sample, sequenced in a study of monozygotic twins with inflammatory bowel disease (dated by TCRdb to the late 2010s). Libraries were prepared through 5' RACE. Sequencing instrument: Illumina HiSeq 2500. TCRdb reprocessed the reads into one record per CDR3 protein sequence, lacking DNA. The sample's clone listing holds a few hundred thousand distinct CDR3 sequences. 2.6% of the sample lies in the top ten. The sequenced sample consisted of blood. These receptors all come from a human donor with ulcerative colitis or Crohn's disease, or a healthy co-twin of an affected twin (not recorded which).

The chain uses TRBV20-1 and TRBJ2-5; without DNA, the TCRdb call of TRBD1 cannot be checked. Per the germline V gene, CDR1 is DFQATT and CDR2 is SNEGSKA (reference sequence). The CDR3 has 13 amino acids. The CDR3 loop reads CSAREPGEETQYF.

The V call is TRBV18, the J call TRBJ2-3; TCRdb proposes TRBD2, but this gene call is untestable without DNA. Per germline, CDR1 KGHSH and CDR2 LQKENI. This CDR3 comprises 14 residues. CDR3 amino acids: CASSQRGTPDTQYF.

The chain combines TRBV5-8 with TRBJ2-1; TCRdb gives TRBD1 as the D gene, but with no DNA this cannot be confirmed. The CDR3 totals 15 residues. The V gene's germline CDR1 is SGHTS and CDR2 YDEGEE. This CDR3 is CASSLGDRGLGEQFF. The full variable domain, with the rest looked up from reference TRBV5-8 and TRBJ2-1, is EAGVTQSPTHLIKTRGQQATLRCSPISGHTSVYWYQQALGLGLQFLLWYDEGEERNRGNFPPRFSGRQFPNYSSELNVNALELEDSALYLCASSLGDRGLGEQFFGPGTRLTVL.

The chain uses TRBV12-3 or TRBV12-4 and TRBJ2-5. The CDR3 is made up of 12 amino acids. The CDR3 protein is CASSNYEETQYF.

The rearrangement uses TRBV7-2 and TRBJ2-7; TCRdb indicates TRBD1, and absent DNA this call remains unverified. This CDR3 spans 16 amino acids. Germline values: CDR1 SGHTA, CDR2 FQGNSA. CDR3: CASSSELGQGTYEQYF.

V and J are TRBV18 and TRBJ1-2; there is no DNA to check the TCRdb D call of TRBD1. The germline V gene has CDR1 KGHSH and CDR2 LQKENI. The CDR3 is 14 amino acids. CDR3 sequence reads: CASSPTGQGDGYTF.

This chain uses TRBV7-2 with TRBJ2-3. Germline CDR1 and CDR2: SGHTA and FQGNSA. CDR3 length: 15 residues. The chain's CDR3 is CASSYQYSSTDTQYF.